This T cell receptor (beta chain) was observed in a study of T-cell memory formation after mild COVID-19. The sample holds a few counts of this clonotype. Its specificity is unknown. Study conclusions and caveats: The appearance of some responding clones in pre-infection memory suggested that cross-reactive memory joined.

This CDR3 contains 16 residues. Trimming cost V 3 bases and J 5 bases; bases outside gene matches: 12. CDR1 and CDR2 from the germline V gene are LGHDT and YNNKEL (reference sequence). Researchers used 5'RACE with constant-segment primers to make TCR alpha and TCR beta cDNA libraries that carry sample barcodes and UMIs. One entry per CDR3 protein, called by TCRdb with MiXCR from the 5' RACE reads. The table lists around 250,000 distinct CDR3 sequences, around 10% of them singletons. Material: PBMCs or a T cell subset sorted from them (not recorded which). This receptor was identified in a man aged 18 to 35 who had mild COVID-19 (a few samples of this study predate the infection). Cell type and time point are not known. The chain has TRBV3-1 and TRBJ2-5, with TRBD2 matching 7 bases. CDR3 in DNA: TGTGCCAGCAGCCACGCGGGAGCGGGGTTTTGGGAGACCCAGTACTTC. Amino acids: CASSHAGAGFWETQYF.